This is a list of T cell receptor beta chains from one sample in a study of technical replicates of blood from several donors. Here immunoSEQ multiplex PCR was the method, and the copy in TCRdb shows in-frame clones only, minus some. The sample yields 80,000 to 95,000 clones, 94% seen once. The sequencing sample was made of T cells isolated from PBMCs. The receptors shown here come from a human donor in good health. CDR3s include the opening cysteine and the closing phenylalanine or tryptophan. The D gene is left open where the match is weak. Expanded clones are given a class, and other clones once, few, many or no size at all.

size: .
V: TRBV29-1
J: TRBJ1-2
D: .
CDR3: CSVEPHGNYGYTF
DNA: TGCAGCGTTGAACCTCACGGGAACTATGGCTACACCTTC

size: .
V: TRBV23-1
J: TRBJ1-1
D: TRBD1
CDR3: CASTPKGTGGRNTEAFF
DNA: TGCGCCAGCACCCCTAAGGGGACAGGGGGCAGAAACACTGAAGCTTTCTTT

size: .
V: TRBV28
J: TRBJ1-5
D: TRBD1
CDR3: CASSAPGQGDYSNQPQHF
DNA: TGTGCCAGCAGTGCCCCGGGACAGGGAGATTATAGCAATCAGCCCCAGCATTTT

size: .
V: TRBV19
J: TRBJ2-7
D: TRBD1
CDR3: CASSIHRDRLSSYEQYF
DNA: TGTGCCAGTAGTATACATCGGGACAGACTCTCCTCCTACGAGCAGTACTTC

size: few
V: TRBV27
J: TRBJ1-3
D: .
CDR3: CASSLEGSSGNTIYF
DNA: TGTGCCAGCAGTTTAGAGGGCAGCTCTGGAAACACCATATATTTT

size: .
V: TRBV4-1
J: TRBJ2-5
D: TRBD1
CDR3: CASSQTGGQETQYF
DNA: TGCGCCAGCAGCCAAACAGGGGGCCAAGAGACCCAGTACTTC

size: .
V: TRBV2
J: TRBJ1-1
D: .
CDR3: CAFNGPRGTEAFF
DNA: TGTGCCTTTAACGGACCCCGGGGCACTGAAGCTTTCTTT

size: .
V: TRBV28
J: TRBJ2-7
D: .
CDR3: CASSSGDGYEQYF
DNA: TGTGCCAGCAGCTCAGGGGACGGCTACGAGCAGTACTTC

size: .
V: TRBV7-6
J: TRBJ2-5
D: .
CDR3: CASSLSAGEETQYF
DNA: TGTGCCAGCAGCTTATCGGCAGGCGAAGAGACCCAGTACTTC

size: once
V: TRBV12-5
J: TRBJ1-1
D: TRBD1
CDR3: CASGLVRTGQEKNTEAFF
DNA: TGTGCTAGTGGTTTGGTTAGGACGGGACAGGAGAAGAACACTGAAGCTTTCTTT

size: .
V: TRBV28
J: TRBJ1-4
D: .
CDR3: CASSPGGGGSNEKLFF
DNA: TGTGCCAGCAGCCCGGGGGGAGGAGGTAGTAATGAAAAACTGTTTTTT

size: .
V: TRBV28
J: TRBJ2-7
D: TRBD1
CDR3: CASSFGQGNEQYF
DNA: TGTGCCAGCAGTTTTGGACAGGGTAACGAGCAGTACTTC

size: .
V: TRBV28
J: TRBJ1-6
D: TRBD1
CDR3: CASSSPDRDNSPLHF
DNA: TGTGCCAGCAGTTCCCCGGACAGGGACAATTCACCCCTCCACTTT

size: once
V: TRBV6-1
J: TRBJ1-5
D: .
CDR3: CASGSGSGNQPQHF
DNA: TGTGCCAGCGGGTCAGGGTCTGGAAATCAGCCCCAGCATTTT

size: .
V: TRBV6-5
J: TRBJ2-1
D: TRBD2
CDR3: CASNAEGLANNEQFF
DNA: TGTGCCAGCAACGCCGAGGGACTAGCAAACAATGAGCAGTTCTTC

size: .
V: TRBV11-2
J: TRBJ1-2
D: TRBD1
CDR3: CASSSDRDYGYTF
DNA: TGTGCCAGCAGCTCCGACAGGGACTATGGCTACACCTTC

size: .
V: TRBV7-3
J: TRBJ2-1
D: TRBD2
CDR3: CASSLVASGGATIGYEQFF
DNA: TGTGCCAGCAGCTTAGTGGCTAGCGGGGGGGCCACCATTGGGTATGAGCAGTTCTTC

size: .
V: TRBV6-4
J: TRBJ1-2
D: .
CDR3: CAGGRGYGYTF
DNA: TGTGCCGGAGGGAGAGGGTATGGCTACACCTTC

size: .
V: TRBV12-1
J: TRBJ2-7
D: .
CDR3: CASSQRDSPYEQYF
DNA: TGTGCCAGCAGCCAAAGGGACTCCCCCTACGAGCAGTACTTC

size: .
V: TRBV7-9
J: TRBJ2-7
D: TRBD1
CDR3: CASSSYRDRGFYEQYF
DNA: TGTGCCAGCAGCTCATATCGAGACAGGGGATTTTACGAGCAGTACTTC

size: .
V: TRBV27
J: TRBJ2-5
D: .
CDR3: CASSFRESQETQYF
DNA: TGTGCCAGCAGTTTCAGGGAATCTCAAGAGACCCAGTACTTC

size: .
V: TRBV19
J: TRBJ2-7
D: TRBD2
CDR3: CASSWTSTYEQYF
DNA: TGTGCCAGTAGCTGGACTAGCACCTACGAGCAGTACTTC

size: .
V: TRBV5-6
J: TRBJ2-3
D: TRBD2
CDR3: CASSALAGVTDTQYF
DNA: TGTGCCAGCAGCGCACTAGCGGGGGTCACAGATACGCAGTATTTT

size: .
V: TRBV6-5
J: TRBJ2-6
D: .
CDR3: CASQRQTSGANVLTF
DNA: TGTGCCAGCCAGCGACAGACCTCTGGGGCCAACGTCCTGACTTTC

size: .
V: TRBV19
J: TRBJ2-7
D: .
CDR3: CASSRAGGYEQYF
DNA: TGTGCCAGTAGTAGGGCGGGTGGGTACGAGCAGTACTTC

size: .
V: TRBV19
J: TRBJ2-7
D: .
CDR3: CASSDRGRAYEQYF
DNA: TGTGCCAGTAGTGACCGAGGGCGGGCCTACGAGCAGTACTTC